This passage covers 22 T cell receptor beta chains from one sample sequenced in a study of T cell responses to AZD1222 COVID-19 vaccine. Libraries were prepared by immunoSEQ multiplex PCR; TCRdb keeps only in-frame clonotypes and omits some of them. The table includes 50,000 to 65,000 clones, approximately 88% detected once. The material was peripheral blood, obtained 28 days after the second AZD1222 dose. These TCRs come from an adult who received the AZD1222 COVID-19 vaccine.

V usage is TRBV24-1 and J usage is TRBJ2-1; 10 nucleotides match TRBD2. The germline V gene has CDR1 KGHDR and CDR2 SFDVKD. The CDR3 covers 17 residues. V was clipped by 4 bases and J by 6 bases; unmatched bases: 11. The CDR3 DNA reads TGTGCCACCAGTGACGGTACCAGACTAGCGGGCGGCAATGAGCAGTTCTTC. The encoded protein is CATSDGTRLAGGNEQFF.

This clone was seen a single time. V is TRBV10-1 and J is TRBJ1-1, with a possible D match to TRBD1 (5 bases). This CDR3 is 13 amino acids long. Per germline, CDR1 WNHNN and CDR2 SYGVQD (reference sequence). V dropped 2 bases and J dropped 9 bases, with 13 bases sitting between them. DNA for the CDR3: TGCGCCAGCAGTGAGCCTTCGGAGGGGAAAGCTTTCTTT. Its translation: CASSEPSEGKAFF.

This rearrangement joins TRBV24-1 to TRBJ2-1; possibly TRBD2 for D (6 bases). This CDR3 contains 12 residues. The germline gives CDR1 KGHDR, CDR2 SFDVKD. V was pared by 7 bases and J by 4 bases, with 7 bases between. As DNA, the CDR3 is TGTGCCACCAGCCGGGGGTACAATGAGCAGTTCTTC. It is translated as CATSRGYNEQFF.

V gene TRBV6-5 combines with J gene TRBJ1-2; D uncertain. The germline V gene has CDR1 MNHEY and CDR2 SVGAGI. This CDR3 region has 12 residues. With 2 bases removed from V and 8 bases from J, the gap between germline ends came to 9 bases. CDR3 in amino acids: CASSYSTGGYTF. CDR3 DNA sequence: TGTGCCAGCAGTTACAGCACGGGAGGCTACACCTTC.

The chain carries TRBV10-3 and TRBJ1-1; the D is unclear. The CDR3 contains 15 residues. The V and J ends lost 4 bases and 2 bases respectively, with 14 bases between them. CDR1 is ENHRY and CDR2 is SYGVKD in the germline V gene. The CDR3 is CAISASLEGNTEAFF. CDR3 nucleotide sequence: TGTGCCATCAGTGCCTCCTTGGAAGGAAACACTGAAGCTTTCTTT.

The V gene is TRBV6-5, the J gene TRBJ1-1; tentatively, D is TRBD1 (6 bases). CDR1 and CDR2 from the germline V gene are MNHEY and SVGAGI. Trimming shortened V by 10 bases and J by 2 bases, and 17 bases separated the two germline ends. CDR3 size: 14 residues. The CDR3 region has the DNA TGTGCCACCCGTCGCGGCAGGGGCAACACTGAAGCTTTCTTT. As protein: CATRRGRGNTEAFF.

The gene calls are TRBV9 and TRBJ1-1; possibly TRBD1 for D (5 bases). Germline CDR1 is SGDLS and CDR2 is YYNGEE. Trimming removed 2 bases from V and 5 bases from J, with 16 bases in between. The CDR3 contains 15 residues. Here the CDR3 DNA reads TGTGCCAGCAGCGTGTACGGGGACCGGTGGACTGAAGCTTTCTTT. Amino acids: CASSVYGDRWTEAFF. Complete variable domain (other parts from reference TRBV9 and TRBJ1-1): DSGVTQTPKHLITATGQRVTLRCSPRSGDLSVYWYQQSLDQGLQFLIQYYNGEERAKGNILERFSAQQFPDLHSELNLSSLELGDSALYFCASSVYGDRWTEAFFGQGTRLTVV.

V gene TRBV28 combines with J gene TRBJ2-7; 11 bases match TRBD2. CDR1 and CDR2 (germline): MDHEN, SYDVKM. This CDR3 is 15 amino acids long. With 5 bases clipped from V and 3 bases from J, the junction kept 6 bases outside the gene matches. The DNA of the CDR3 is TGTGCCAGCAGTCCCCGGCTAGCGGGAGGCTACGAGCAGTACTTC. Protein product: CASSPRLAGGYEQYF.

CDR3 sequence: CASSIDVGGVYNEQFF. DNA for the CDR3: TGTGCCAGTAGTATAGATGTCGGGGGAGTGTACAATGAGCAGTTCTTC. The chain has TRBV19 and TRBJ2-1; D is perhaps TRBD2 (6 bases). The V end lost 0 bases, the J end lost 4 bases, and 13 bases lay between the germline ends. Germline CDR1 is LNHDA and CDR2 is SQIVND (reference sequence). The CDR3 has 16 amino acids.

The DNA of the CDR3 is TGTGCCAGCTCCGTGCAAAGCGTCAATCAGCCCCAGCATTTT. Its protein is CASSVQSVNQPQHF. J is TRBJ1-5 and V is TRBV2; D gene ambiguous. The CDR3 extends over 14 amino acids. The germline V gene has CDR1 SNHLY and CDR2 FYNNEI. Between the trimmed V and J ends, which lost 8 bases and 3 bases, there was a span of 14 bases.

The CDR3 bases are TGTGCCAGCAGCCAAGGGGACGTCAACAATGAGCAGTTCTTC. Its translation is CASSQGDVNNEQFF. V gene TRBV4-2 combines with J gene TRBJ2-1, with D perhaps matching TRBD1 or TRBD2 (5 bases each). This CDR3 spans 14 amino acids. Germline V CDR1 and CDR2: LGHNA, YNFKEQ. The ends were cut back, 1 base at V and 5 bases at J, with 9 bases in the middle.

The chain recombines TRBV5-5 with TRBJ1-5; D perhaps matches TRBD1 (6 bases). There are 14 residues in the CDR3. Trimming took off 4 bases at V and 6 bases at J, with 14 bases between the two ends. The germline gives CDR1 SGHKS, CDR2 YYEKEE (reference sequence). CDR3 sequence (DNA): TGTGCCAGCAGCGGCAACAGGGCTGGTCAGCCCCAGCATTTT. It is translated as CASSGNRAGQPQHF.

The sample holds one count of this clone. The chain employs TRBV24-1 and TRBJ2-7; TRBD1 aligns across 10 bases. This CDR3 has 15 residues. The V gene's germline CDR1 is KGHDR and CDR2 SFDVKD. Trimming at V came to 4 bases and at J to 2 bases, leaving 4 bases not matched to a gene. The DNA of the CDR3 is TGTGCCACCAGTGAAGGACAGGGGGGCGCCTACGAGCAGTACTTC. Translation: CATSEGQGGAYEQYF.

J is TRBJ2-1 and V is TRBV5-1, with TRBD2 as a possible D gene (6 bases). This CDR3 has 13 residues. V was pared by 0 bases and J by 10 bases, with 11 bases between. The germline CDR1 and CDR2 sequences are SGHRS and YFSETQ. CDR3 nucleotides: TGCGCCAGCAGCTTGGCCGGGAGTGTCGAGCAGTTCTTC. Protein sequence: CASSLAGSVEQFF.

This clone was counted between two and nine times. J is TRBJ1-1 and V is TRBV7-9; the D is unclear. V lost 2 bases to trimming and J lost 7 bases, with 14 bases between them. The germline V gene encodes CDR1 SEHNR and CDR2 FQNEAQ (reference sequence). The CDR3 is made up of 14 amino acids. CDR3 region: CASSLHESIIEAFF. The CDR3 coding sequence is TGTGCCAGCAGCTTACATGAGAGTATAATTGAAGCTTTCTTT.

V gene TRBV3-1 (or the pseudogene TRBV3-2) combines with J gene TRBJ2-1, with 7 positions matching TRBD1. CDR1 is LGHDT and CDR2 is YNNKEL in the germline V gene (reference sequence). The CDR3 spans 15 residues. V was clipped by 1 base and J by 3 bases; unmatched bases: 3. CDR3 coding DNA: TGTGCCAGCAGCCAAGGGGGACAGATCTACAATGAGCAGTTCTTC. This codes for CASSQGGQIYNEQFF.

The V and J genes are TRBV7-3 and TRBJ2-5; D is perhaps TRBD1 (6 bases). CDR3 length: 13 amino acids. Looked up from germline, CDR1 is SGHTA and CDR2 is FQGTGA. Trimming took off 5 bases at V and 4 bases at J, with 11 bases between the two ends. This CDR3 is CASSPGRGETQYF. DNA for the CDR3: TGTGCCAGCAGCCCCGGCAGGGGAGAGACCCAGTACTTC.

This sequence joins TRBV24-1 and TRBJ2-7, with 11 bases lining up with TRBD1. CDR1 is KGHDR and CDR2 is SFDVKD in the germline V gene. The trim removed 5 bases at V and 4 bases at J, leaving 6 bases unmatched. The CDR3 spans 15 residues. The CDR3 is CATSVTDRGLYEQYF. The CDR3 nucleotides are TGTGCCACCAGTGTCACGGACAGGGGGCTTTACGAGCAGTACTTC.

This chain joins TRBV4-2 and TRBJ2-4; TRBD2 might be the D (5 bases). The V end lost 1 base, the J end lost 9 bases, and 13 bases lay between the germline ends. The CDR3 contains 14 residues. The germline V gene has CDR1 LGHNA and CDR2 YNFKEQ. CDR3 in DNA: TGTGCCAGCAGCCAAGGACCCGGAGGTGGCATTCAGTACTTC. Translation: CASSQGPGGGIQYF.

The J gene is TRBJ2-7, the V gene TRBV27; D may be TRBD1 (8 bases). CDR1 and CDR2 (germline): MNHEY, SMNVEV (reference sequence). Trimming left V 6 bases short and J 2 bases short, with 17 bases between. This CDR3 is built from 15 residues. The CDR3 region is CASRPTGGDPYEQYF. CDR3 coding DNA: TGTGCCAGCAGACCTACAGGGGGGGACCCCTACGAGCAGTACTTC.

The chain recombines TRBV3-1 (or the pseudogene TRBV3-2) with TRBJ2-2, with 10 positions matching TRBD2. This CDR3 spans 16 amino acids. The junction had 7 bases not matched to a gene; V was cut back by 4 bases and J by 5 bases. In germline, CDR1 is LGHDT, CDR2 YNNKEL (reference sequence). CDR3 protein: CASSRLAGVGTGELFF. The CDR3 nucleotides are TGTGCCAGCAGCCGCCTAGCGGGAGTCGGGACCGGGGAGCTGTTTTTT.

This chain joins TRBV2 and TRBJ2-2; D gene ambiguous. The CDR3 sequence is 15 residues long. The V and J ends lost 5 bases and 3 bases respectively, with 13 bases between them. Germline CDR1 SNHLY, CDR2 FYNNEI. CDR3 in DNA: TGTGCCAGCAGTTCCCCCCCGAGTCACACCGGGGAGCTGTTTTTT. Translated: CASSSPPSHTGELFF.